The rows below give T cell receptor beta chains drawn from one sample of a study of vaccination and CD4 T cells after COVID-19. Which antigens these TCRs recognize remains unknown. TCRdb ran MiXCR on the PCR reads and lists one entry per CDR3 protein. The sample has roughly 23,000 distinct CDR3 sequences; more than 30% are singletons. The material sequenced was CD4+ T cells from blood, cultured in vitro, taken about 7 months after SARS-CoV-2 vaccination. These receptor sequences come from a human donor who had recovered from COVID-19. CDR3s include the opening cysteine and the closing phenylalanine or tryptophan. A D gene is named only where the DNA matches it firmly. A clone size is listed for some rows: how often the clone was seen (once, few, many), or a class if it is expanded.

J gene	D gene	clone size	V gene	CDR3 DNA	CDR3 protein
TRBJ2-7	NA	NA	TRBV10-3	TGTGCCAGTTCTCTAGATTTGGGGGCCTACGAGCAGTACTTC	CASSLDLGAYEQYF
TRBJ2-3	TRBD2	NA	TRBV20-1	TGCAGTGCTAGAGATCGCCAGCGGGAGTGGAGTACGCAGTATTTT	CSARDRQREWSTQYF
TRBJ1-6	NA	NA	TRBV7-2	TGTGCCAGCAGCCGCGACATAGGATTTAATTCACCCCTCCACTTT	CASSRDIGFNSPLHF
TRBJ2-5	NA	NA	TRBV12-3/TRBV12-4	TGTGCCAGCAGTTTAGCGCTCATGGGCGGGTGGGAAGCCTCGGAGACCCAGTACTTC	CASSLALMGGWEASETQYF
TRBJ1-5	NA	NA	TRBV10-3	TGTGCCATCAGTCGGGACACCCATAGCAATCAGCCCCAGCATTTT	CAISRDTHSNQPQHF
TRBJ2-1	NA	NA	TRBV27	TGTGCCAGCAGAAGTAGGCTCGATATGAGTGAGCAGTTCTTC	CASRSRLDMSEQFF
TRBJ1-2	TRBD1	NA	TRBV7-9	TGTGCCAGCAGCCACCACGTGACAGGGTATCTCTTGGGCTACACCTTC	CASSHHVTGYLLGYTF
TRBJ1-6	NA	few	TRBV6-1	TGTGCCAGCAGCGACGGGGGGGCTGTTAGATCTTCACCCCTCCACTTT	CASSDGGAVRSSPLHF
TRBJ2-7	TRBD2	NA	TRBV7-2	TGTGCCAGCAGCTTAGAGGGTGGCGGGGGGCCCTACGAGCAGTACTTC	CASSLEGGGGPYEQYF
TRBJ2-4	TRBD2	NA	TRBV20-1	TGCAGTGCTCACGCGGGAGGCGCCGCGAAGGCCAAAAACATTCAGTACTTC	CSAHAGGAAKAKNIQYF
TRBJ2-1	TRBD2	few	TRBV20-1	TGCAGTGCTACGGTAGCGGGGGCGGGTGAGCAGTTCTTC	CSATVAGAGEQFF
TRBJ1-2	TRBD1	NA	TRBV20-1	TGCAGTGCTAGTATGACAGGGATCTATGGCTACACCTTC	CSASMTGIYGYTF
TRBJ2-7	TRBD1	few	TRBV20-1	TGCAGTGCCAACTCGGGGACAGGGTCCCCCTACGAGCAGTACTTC	CSANSGTGSPYEQYF
TRBJ2-1	NA	few	TRBV18	TGTGCCAGCTCACCCCCTGGTGGCTCCTACAATGAGCAGTTCTTC	CASSPPGGSYNEQFF
TRBJ2-2	NA	NA	TRBV29-1	TGCAGCGTCCACAGGGCCAACACCGGGGAGCTGTTTTTT	CSVHRANTGELFF
TRBJ2-3	NA	NA	TRBV7-9	TGTGCCAGCAGCTTCGCTAGCGGCACAGATACGCAGTATTTT	CASSFASGTDTQYF
TRBJ1-6	NA	few	TRBV2	TGTGCCAGCAGCCGCCAACGACAGGATAATTCACCCCTCCACTTT	CASSRQRQDNSPLHF
TRBJ1-1	NA	NA	TRBV7-9	TGTGCCAGCAGCTTAGCTGGGGATTTGAACACTGAAGCTTTCTTT	CASSLAGDLNTEAFF
TRBJ2-3	TRBD2	few	TRBV20-1	TGCAGTGTACGGAAAGCGGGGGTTACAGATACGCAGTATTTT	CSVRKAGVTDTQYF
TRBJ2-7	TRBD2	NA	TRBV20-1	TGCAGTGCTCTCCACCCCGGACTAGCCTCCTACGAGCAGTACTTC	CSALHPGLASYEQYF
TRBJ2-7	NA	NA	TRBV15	TGTGCCACCAGCAGAGATCTCCCGGGAGTCGGCTACGAGCAGTACTTC	CATSRDLPGVGYEQYF
TRBJ2-1	NA	NA	TRBV20-1	TGCAGTGCAACCGTCCCTGGGGATAGCCTAAATGAGCAGTTCTTC	CSATVPGDSLNEQFF
TRBJ2-5	NA	few	TRBV27	TGTGCCAGCAGATCAGGGGGGGCTGGGGAGACCCAGTACTTC	CASRSGGAGETQYF
TRBJ2-7	NA	few	TRBV20-1	TGCAGTGCTGGGAGCCGGGATACCTACGAGCAGTACTTC	CSAGSRDTYEQYF
TRBJ1-1	NA	few	TRBV20-1	TGCAGTGCTAGAGCGCAGGGTATGAACACTGAAGCTTTCTTT	CSARAQGMNTEAFF
TRBJ2-1	NA	NA	TRBV20-1	TGCAGTGCTACTTCTGGCCCCAGGCTGACCTCCTACAATGAGCAGTTCTTC	CSATSGPRLTSYNEQFF
TRBJ2-5	NA	few	TRBV18	TGTGCCAGCTCACCTCACGCGGGAGAGACCCAGTACTTC	CASSPHAGETQYF
TRBJ2-7	NA	few	TRBV7-2	TGTGCCAGCAGCCCTCAGGGGAGCTCCTACGAGCAGTACTTC	CASSPQGSSYEQYF
TRBJ2-5	TRBD1	few	TRBV7-3	TGTGCCAGCAGCTTGACAGGGGGAGAGGGGGAGACCCAGTACTTC	CASSLTGGEGETQYF
TRBJ2-3	TRBD2	NA	TRBV15	TGTGCCACCAGCAGAGCGTACTATCCAGGGCTAGCGGGAGGCACAGATACGCAGTATTTT	CATSRAYYPGLAGGTDTQYF
TRBJ2-7	NA	NA	TRBV7-4	TGTGCCAGCAGCTTAGGATTCGGACACAACGAGCAGTACTTC	CASSLGFGHNEQYF
TRBJ2-5	TRBD1	NA	TRBV7-2	TGTGCCAGCAGCTTGCAGGGGGCTGGCCAAGAGACCCAGTACTTC	CASSLQGAGQETQYF
TRBJ2-7	NA	NA	TRBV30	TGTGCCTGGAGCGACGGGGCATCCTACGAGCAGTACTTC	CAWSDGASYEQYF
TRBJ2-2	NA	NA	TRBV5-4	TGTGCCAGCAGCCCAGCGGGCACGAACACCGGGGAGCTGTTTTTT	CASSPAGTNTGELFF
TRBJ1-2	NA	NA	TRBV19	TGTGCCAGTAGTATAGACAGGGGCGGCTACACCTTC	CASSIDRGGYTF
TRBJ2-7	TRBD1	few	TRBV15	TGTGCCACCAGCAGAGTGGGGGACAGGGGATTGGGAGAGCAGTACTTC	CATSRVGDRGLGEQYF
TRBJ2-3	NA	NA	TRBV24-1	TGTGCCACCAGTGGACAGGGCACAGATACGCAGTATTTT	CATSGQGTDTQYF
TRBJ2-5	TRBD1	NA	TRBV15	TGTGCCACCAGCAGGGACAGGGGGCGCGGAGAGACCCAGTACTTC	CATSRDRGRGETQYF
TRBJ2-7	NA	NA	TRBV24-1	TGTGCCACCAGTGATTCATTTAGCGGGCAGTACTTC	CATSDSFSGQYF
TRBJ2-5	TRBD2	few	TRBV10-3	TGTGCCATCAGTGCGGAGACTAGCGGGAGCCCCGAGACCCAGTACTTC	CAISAETSGSPETQYF